What follows are 18 T cell receptor beta chains derived from one specimen sequenced in a study of T cells after yellow fever vaccination. TCRdb independently ran MiXCR on the 5' RACE reads; one entry per CDR3 protein. This sample yields some 320,000 distinct CDR3 sequences, of which 8.7% are seen a single time; approximately 18% belongs to the top ten. Sequences were derived from PBMCs, sampled on the day of the first yellow fever vaccination. The source of these receptors is a young man who received the YFV17D yellow fever vaccine.

Ten or more counts support this clonotype. V gene TRBV12-3 or TRBV12-4 combines with J gene TRBJ2-1; no clear D gene. The V end was cut by 9 bases, the J end by 5 bases, with 17 bases between. The length of the CDR3 is 14 residues. Here the CDR3 reads CASSLAPRNNEQFF. The CDR3, as DNA: TGTGCCAGTAGCTTAGCCCCCAGGAACAATGAGCAGTTCTTC.

This clonotype has at least ten counts. The V and J genes are TRBV9 and TRBJ1-2; D is ambiguous. Germline V CDR1 and CDR2: SGDLS, YYNGEE. V lost 5 bases to trimming and J lost 5 bases, with 13 bases between them. This CDR3 contains 13 residues. CDR3: CASRKNDGYGYTF. The CDR3 DNA sequence: TGTGCCAGCAGGAAGAACGACGGGTATGGCTACACCTTC.

There are a few counts of this clonotype. The J gene is TRBJ2-5, the V gene TRBV29-1; 7 nucleotides agree with TRBD1. Germline V gene data show CDR1 as SQVTM and CDR2 as ANQGSEA. CDR3 length: 12 residues. The trim removed 8 bases at V and 4 bases at J, leaving 7 bases unmatched. CDR3 amino acids: CSSNRGGETQYF. The CDR3 coding sequence is TGCAGCTCGAACAGGGGTGGAGAGACCCAGTACTTC. Full variable domain (remainder filled in from reference TRBV29-1 and TRBJ2-5): SAVISQKPSRDICQRGTSLTIQCQVDSQVTMMFWYRQQPGQSLTLIATANQGSEATYESGFVIDKFPISRPNLTFSTLTVSNMSPEDSSIYLCSSNRGGETQYFGPGTRLLVL.

In its sample, this clonotype was seen many times. J is TRBJ2-4 and V is TRBV5-1, with 9 bases fitting TRBD1. After removal of 2 bases from V and 7 bases from J, the junction contained 10 bases not matched to a gene. CDR1 is SGHRS and CDR2 is YFSETQ in the germline V gene. This CDR3 region has 16 residues. In nucleotides, the CDR3 is TGCGCCAGCAGCTTAACCGGGACAGGGTTCAGCAACATTCAGTACTTC. It is translated as CASSLTGTGFSNIQYF.

This clonotype was counted ten times or more. This chain connects TRBV12-3 or TRBV12-4 to TRBJ2-3, with 7 positions matching TRBD1. CDR3 length: 15 amino acids. V gave up 3 bases and J gave up 6 bases; unmatched junction bases: 9. As DNA, the CDR3 is TGTGCCAGCAGTTTTACGACAGGGCCGCCGGATACGCAGTATTTT. Amino acids: CASSFTTGPPDTQYF.

The J gene is TRBJ1-1, the V gene TRBV29-1, with 10 bases matching TRBD1. Germline-derived CDR1 and CDR2 are SQVTM and ANQGSEA. The CDR3 has 15 residues. Trimming cost V 4 bases and J 0 bases; bases outside gene matches: 5. The CDR3: CSVGGQGYMNTEAFF. For the CDR3, the DNA is TGCAGCGTTGGGGGACAGGGGTACATGAACACTGAAGCTTTCTTT.

This clonotype showed up just a few times. The junction and the germline gene differ at one end; a read error may be behind it. This chain connects TRBV20-1 to TRBJ1-1; D may be TRBD1 (5 bases). CDR3 length equals 16 residues. Looked up from germline, CDR1 is DFQATT and CDR2 is SNEGSKA (reference sequence). The CDR3 DNA reads as TGCTGTGCTAGGGGTCAGGGCCGGGGGGTGAACACTGAAGCTTTCTTT. Encoded protein: CCARGQGRGVNTEAFF.

Many counts were recorded for this clonotype. The rearrangement uses TRBV7-2 and TRBJ2-1; no reliable D call. The CDR3 contains 15 residues. V was pared by 1 base and J by 7 bases, with 14 bases between. The germline V gene has CDR1 SGHTA and CDR2 FQGNSA. The CDR3 DNA follows: TGTGCCAGCAGCTTAGTCGAATGGGGTCGGAATGAGCAGTTCTTC. Its protein is CASSLVEWGRNEQFF.

The chain recombines TRBV30 with TRBJ1-1; 7 bases line up with TRBD1. Germline values: CDR1 GTSNPN, CDR2 SVGIG (reference sequence). V lost 4 bases to trimming and J lost 7 bases; unmatched junction nucleotides: 9. The CDR3 contains 13 residues. The CDR3 DNA reads TGTGCCTGGACCCCGACAGGGAGGGGTGAAGCTTTCTTT. This sequence encodes CAWTPTGRGEAFF. The full variable domain, completed using reference TRBV30 and TRBJ1-1, is SQTIHQWPATLVQPVGSPLSLECTVEGTSNPNLYWYRQAAGRGLQLLFYSVGIGQISSEVPQNLSASRPQDRQFILSSKKLLLSDSGFYLCAWTPTGRGEAFFGQGTRLTVV.

This chain joins TRBV5-1 and TRBJ2-7, with D tentatively TRBD1 or TRBD2 (5 bases each). Trimming pared 0 bases from V and 1 base from J, leaving 14 bases between. Germline CDR1 is SGHRS and CDR2 is YFSETQ. There are 16 residues in the CDR3. CDR3 sequence (DNA): TGCGCCAGCAGCTTGGAGGGACCGACCGTGTCCTACGAGCAGTACTTC. Its protein product is CASSLEGPTVSYEQYF.

The sample holds many counts of this clonotype. This chain connects TRBV23-1 to TRBJ2-7; D might be TRBD1 or TRBD2, each matching 6 bases. TRBV23-1 is flagged as an ORF with uncertain function. This CDR3 has 16 residues. The ends were cut back, 8 bases at V and 3 bases at J, with 23 bases in the middle. CDR3 protein: CASQGGRQETLYEQYV. CDR3 coding DNA: TGCGCCAGCCAAGGGGGGAGACAGGAAACTCTCTACGAGCAGTACGTC.

This clonotype was recorded a few times. CDR3 bases: TGTGCCAGCAGCTTTAGGACAGGGGGGACAGATACGCAGTATTTT. This encodes CASSFRTGGTDTQYF. This chain links TRBV7-9 with TRBJ2-3; 10 bases are a match to TRBD1. The V gene's germline CDR1 is SEHNR and CDR2 FQNEAQ (reference sequence). Germline trimming cut 3 bases from V and 3 bases from J; bases unmatched to any gene: 3. CDR3 size: 15 residues.

Only a few counts were recorded for this clonotype. CDR3 DNA sequence: TGTGCCAGCCAAATCTCCGGGACAGGCCACGAGCAGTACTTC. Translation: CASQISGTGHEQYF. The chain has TRBV12-3 or TRBV12-4 and TRBJ2-7; 8 bases fit TRBD1. V lost 8 bases and J lost 5; bases outside the gene matches: 11. The length of the CDR3 is 14 residues.

Ten or more counts support this clonotype. The rearrangement links TRBV4-1 to TRBJ2-3; D is unresolved. The germline gives CDR1 MGHRA, CDR2 YSYEKL. Trimming removed 1 base at V and 0 bases at J, with 8 bases between. CDR3 size: 15 residues. CDR3 residues: CASSQVKQSTDTQYF. The CDR3 nucleotides are TGCGCCAGCAGCCAAGTTAAGCAAAGCACAGATACGCAGTATTTT.

There are many counts of this clonotype. This chain joins TRBV6-5 and TRBJ1-3; a possible D gene is TRBD1 (5 bases). CDR3 length: 12 amino acids. The germline V gene has CDR1 MNHEY and CDR2 SVGAGI. The V and J ends lost 8 bases and 8 bases respectively, with 13 bases between them. The CDR3, as DNA: TGTGCCAGCGGCAATTGGGGCGACACCATATATTTT. Amino acids: CASGNWGDTIYF.

This clonotype was counted ten times or more. The chain uses TRBV6-2 or TRBV6-3 and TRBJ2-5; 10 nucleotides align to TRBD1. The V gene's germline CDR1 is MNHEY and CDR2 SVGEGT. Trimming took 4 bases from V and 4 from J; bases not matched to a gene: 0. The CDR3 is made up of 13 amino acids. Here the CDR3 DNA reads TGTGCCAGCAGTTGGGACAGGGGAGAGACCCAGTACTTC. Protein product: CASSWDRGETQYF.

This clonotype showed up many times. V and J are TRBV6-1 and TRBJ1-2; maybe TRBD1 (6 bases). Deletions cut 6 bases from V and 6 bases from J, with 11 bases between. The germline V gene encodes CDR1 MNHNS and CDR2 SASEGT. CDR3 length: 12 amino acids. The CDR3 protein is CASREGGHGYTF. As DNA, the CDR3 is TGTGCCAGCAGAGAGGGGGGACATGGCTACACCTTC.

The chain is built from TRBV11-1 and TRBJ2-4, with TRBD1 as a possible D gene (5 bases). V lost 5 bases and J 2 bases, leaving 13 bases between the germline ends. Germline V gene lookup returns CDR1 SGHAT and CDR2 FQDESV (reference sequence). This CDR3 contains 15 residues. Here the CDR3 DNA reads TGTGCCAGCAGCCGAGCAGGGCTATCCAAAAACATTCAGTACTTC. Protein: CASSRAGLSKNIQYF.